These 26 T cell receptor beta chains originate from one sample sequenced in a study of regulatory T cells in long-lasting Graves disease. Sequencing libraries for TCR beta were prepared with iRepertoire HTBI primers and Arm-PCR of CDR3 regions. Via MiXCR, TCRdb re-called the multiplex PCR reads, giving one row per CDR3 protein. The sample yields 350,000 to 500,000 distinct CDR3 sequences, roughly 17% seen once. Time point denoted: newly diagnosed GD, antithyroid drugs for less than 3 months. The TCR library used RNA extracted from PBMCs. The same data also went into a second study, on T cells in Graves' hyperthyroidism and ophthalmopathy.

This specimen was peripheral blood mononuclear cells (PBMCs), taken at new diagnosis, from a patient treated with antithyroid drugs. These receptors were taken from a woman aged 18-30 years with Graves disease.

Only a few counts were recorded for this clonotype. This chain links TRBV7-3 with TRBJ1-5; possibly TRBD1 for D (6 bases). The V gene's germline CDR1 is SGHTA and CDR2 FQGTGA. The CDR3 has 17 residues. V was clipped by 4 bases and J by 0 bases, with 16 bases between them. The CDR3 here is CASSYRTANVSNQPQHF. Written as DNA, the CDR3 is TGTGCCAGCAGCTACAGGACAGCTAACGTTAGCAATCAGCCCCAGCATTTT.

The table lists this clonotype with many counts. This chain uses TRBV7-9 with TRBJ2-3; TRBD2 matches at 7 bases. This CDR3 is 16 amino acids long. Per germline, CDR1 SEHNR and CDR2 FQNEAQ (reference sequence). The junction had 14 bases not matched to a gene; V was cut back by 5 bases and J by 6 bases. CDR3 sequence (DNA): TGTGCCAGCAGCCTAATCTCGGGACTACCCGCCGATACGCAGTATTTT. Protein: CASSLISGLPADTQYF.

In its sample, this clonotype was seen many times. The V call is TRBV2, the J call TRBJ2-7; 7 bases agree with TRBD1. CDR1 and CDR2 (germline): SNHLY, FYNNEI. The CDR3 loop spans 13 amino acids. Trimming took 11 bases from V and 3 from J; bases not matched to a gene: 10. CDR3 DNA sequence: TGTGCCGGGCAGGAGGACAGGAACTACGAGCAGTACTTC. Its protein product is CAGQEDRNYEQYF.

This clonotype was detected many times. The genes are TRBV11-2 and TRBJ2-3; 7 bases are a match to TRBD2. Looked up from germline, CDR1 is SGHAT and CDR2 is FQNNGV. V gave up 1 base and J gave up 2 bases; unmatched junction bases: 6. This CDR3 comprises 16 residues. This CDR3 reads CASSLVAGAFTDTQYF. The CDR3 nucleotides are TGTGCCAGCAGCTTAGTGGCGGGAGCCTTCACAGATACGCAGTATTTT.

This clonotype was counted ten times or more. The chain joins TRBV27 to TRBJ1-1; D may be TRBD1 (6 bases). Germline V gives CDR1 MNHEY, CDR2 SMNVEV (reference sequence). This CDR3 has 12 amino acids. Trimming stripped 10 bases from V and 0 bases from J, with 9 bases between. The CDR3 DNA follows: TGTGCCACCCGGGGGCTGAACACTGAAGCTTTCTTT. Its protein product is CATRGLNTEAFF.

The chain combines TRBV18 with TRBJ2-7; 7 bases align to TRBD1. V lost 1 base to trimming and J lost 3 bases; unmatched junction nucleotides: 15. The CDR3 is made up of 18 amino acids. CDR1 is KGHSH and CDR2 is LQKENI in the germline V gene. CDR3 sequence reads: CASSPLPPGQMYLYEQYF. The CDR3 DNA reads as TGTGCCAGCTCACCACTACCTCCGGGACAGATGTATCTCTACGAGCAGTACTTC.

The V call is TRBV20-1, the J call TRBJ2-7, with TRBD1 matching over 7 bases. Germline V CDR1 and CDR2: DFQATT, SNEGSKA (reference sequence). Germline trimming cut 4 bases from V and 3 bases from J; bases unmatched to any gene: 3. The CDR3 runs to 12 residues. The DNA of the CDR3 is TGCAGTGCTAACGACAGGGACTACGAGCAGTACTTC. Translation: CSANDRDYEQYF.

The sample holds a few counts of this clonotype. J is TRBJ2-5 and V is TRBV20-1; 9 nucleotides align to TRBD1. V lost 2 bases to trimming and J lost 5 bases; unmatched junction nucleotides: 12. This CDR3 has 16 amino acids. Germline V gene lookup returns CDR1 DFQATT and CDR2 SNEGSKA (reference sequence). CDR3 DNA sequence: TGCAGTGCTAGACCCATACAGGGGGCGCGTTTTGAGACCCAGTACTTC. This codes for CSARPIQGARFETQYF.

This clonotype was seen more than once but under ten times. The chain employs TRBV27 and TRBJ1-5; D gene unclear. The CDR3 extends over 13 amino acids. Trimming cost V 5 bases and J 4 bases, with 9 bases left between them. The germline V gene encodes CDR1 MNHEY and CDR2 SMNVEV (reference sequence). This chain's CDR3 is CASSLQLNQPQHF. In nucleotides, the CDR3 is TGTGCCAGCAGTCTCCAATTAAATCAGCCCCAGCATTTT.

The V call is TRBV20-1, the J call TRBJ1-6; TRBD1 might be the D (6 bases). V was shortened by 8 bases and J by 5 bases, with 19 bases between the two germline ends. Germline V gene lookup returns CDR1 DFQATT and CDR2 SNEGSKA (reference sequence). CDR3 size: 15 residues. CDR3 in amino acids: CSSPPGTTNNSPLHF. CDR3 in DNA: TGCAGTTCTCCCCCCGGGACAACCAATAATTCACCCCTCCACTTT.

This clonotype was seen only a few times. The chain carries TRBV20-1 and TRBJ1-5; TRBD1 aligns across 7 bases. The CDR3 contains 15 residues. From germline, CDR1 is DFQATT and CDR2 SNEGSKA (reference sequence). The J segment lost 1 base and the V segment lost 5 bases, leaving 8 bases of the junction unmatched. CDR3 residues: CSASKGARSNQPQHF. Here the CDR3 DNA reads TGCAGTGCTTCTAAGGGGGCGCGGAGCAATCAGCCCCAGCATTTT.

This clonotype was recorded many times. This rearrangement joins TRBV3-1 to TRBJ2-3; TRBD2 agrees at 11 bases. V was clipped by 6 bases and J by 3 bases; unmatched bases: 8. The CDR3 totals 16 residues. Germline V gives CDR1 LGHDT, CDR2 YNNKEL (reference sequence). CDR3 sequence (DNA): TGTGCCAGCAGACCGGGGACTAGCGGTTATACAGATACGCAGTATTTT. Protein: CASRPGTSGYTDTQYF.

In this sample, this clonotype turned up many times. This chain uses TRBV2 with TRBJ2-7; D not resolved. CDR3 length: 11 amino acids. The germline CDR1 and CDR2 sequences are SNHLY and FYNNEI. V shed 6 bases and J shed 2 bases, with 5 bases lying between them. CDR3 bases: TGTGCCAGCAGGCTTCCCTACGAGCAGTACTTC. Translated, it gives CASRLPYEQYF.

The V gene is TRBV27, the J gene TRBJ2-1; 15 positions match TRBD2. The CDR3 runs to 19 residues. Per germline, CDR1 MNHEY and CDR2 SMNVEV (reference sequence). With 6 bases clipped from V and 4 bases from J, the junction kept 13 bases outside the gene matches. The CDR3 here is CASRPLGGLAGGQYNEQFF. As DNA, the CDR3 is TGTGCCAGCAGACCCCTAGGGGGACTAGCGGGAGGTCAGTACAATGAGCAGTTCTTC.

The chain joins TRBV3-1 to TRBJ1-6, with D perhaps TRBD1 (5 bases). The CDR3 is made up of 16 amino acids. V was clipped by 4 bases and J by 13 bases, with 23 bases between them. From germline, CDR1 is LGHDT and CDR2 YNNKEL (reference sequence). The CDR3 DNA reads as TGTGCCAGCAGCCCCCGGGACGCCTTAAATGGACCCCCCCTCCACTTT. Protein: CASSPRDALNGPPLHF.

This clonotype was counted many times. The rearrangement uses TRBV27 and TRBJ2-7, with D possibly TRBD2 on 6 matching bases. Germline V lookup: CDR1 MNHEY, CDR2 SMNVEV (reference sequence). V was trimmed by 6 bases and J by 2 bases, leaving 17 bases between them. The CDR3 length is 15 residues. The CDR3 DNA reads TGTGCCAGCAGCACCATACAGGCGGGGACCTACGAGCAGTACTTC. Its translation is CASSTIQAGTYEQYF.

This clonotype was seen many times. The rearrangement joins TRBV30 to TRBJ1-3, with D unclear. CDR3 length: 13 amino acids. V lost 3 bases to trimming and J lost 4 bases, with 10 bases between them. From germline, CDR1 is GTSNPN and CDR2 SVGIG (reference sequence). Here the CDR3 reads CAWRLGNGNTIYF. CDR3 bases: TGTGCCTGGAGGCTGGGAAACGGAAACACCATATATTTT.

This clonotype was recorded at least ten times. A read error may produce the germline difference seen at one junction end. This rearrangement joins TRBV7-3 to TRBJ2-1; D possibly uses TRBD1 or TRBD2 (5 bases each). The CDR3 runs 13 residues. Germline assignment: CDR1 SGHTA and CDR2 FQGTGA. The CDR3: CASSLTGTGTQFF. In DNA, the CDR3 is TGTGCCAGCAGCCTAACCGGGACCGGTACGCAGTTCTTC.

About this clonotype: A much bigger clone sits one base away, suggesting this may be a read error. This chain connects TRBV12-3 or TRBV12-4 to TRBJ2-5; D tentatively reads TRBD1 or TRBD2 (5 bases each). The CDR3 has 13 amino acids. The chain's CDR3 is CAGSRSGAAEQYF. CDR3 coding DNA: TGTGCCGGCAGCCGCTCCGGGGCCGCAGAGCAGTACTTC.

The V gene is TRBV28, the J gene TRBJ1-5, with D possibly TRBD1 on 6 matching bases. The CDR3 covers 17 residues. The germline V gene has CDR1 MDHEN and CDR2 SYDVKM. Between the trimmed V and J ends, which lost 5 bases and 2 bases, there was a span of 19 bases. CDR3 residues: CASSPTGGGHGNQPQHF. The DNA for the CDR3 is TGTGCCAGCAGTCCCACGGGGGGGGGCCATGGCAATCAGCCCCAGCATTTT.

This clonotype showed up many times. This chain links TRBV28 with TRBJ2-3; possibly TRBD2 for D (5 bases). CDR3 length equals 14 residues. Germline CDR1 and CDR2: MDHEN and SYDVKM. V shed 2 bases and J shed 4 bases, with 10 bases lying between them. The CDR3 reads CASSLRGAADTQYF. Written as DNA, the CDR3 is TGTGCCAGCAGTTTACGGGGTGCGGCAGATACGCAGTATTTT.

This clonotype occurred many times. Written as DNA, the CDR3 is TGCAGTGCTAGAGATCCCGGGGGGTCCTACGAGCAGTACTTC. It codes for CSARDPGGSYEQYF. This chain joins TRBV20-1 and TRBJ2-7; the match to TRBD2 covers 7 bases. The V gene end was trimmed by 0 bases and the J gene end by 1 base; junction bases not matched to a gene: 3. CDR1 and CDR2 from the germline V gene are DFQATT and SNEGSKA (reference sequence). CDR3 size: 14 residues.

This clonotype was counted only a few times. This chain joins TRBV5-1 and TRBJ2-5, with TRBD2 as a possible D gene (6 bases). V dropped 2 bases and J dropped 3 bases, with 11 bases sitting between them. The CDR3 covers 14 residues. The germline V gene encodes CDR1 SGHRS and CDR2 YFSETQ. In DNA, the CDR3 is TGCGCCAGCAGCTTCACGGAGCGGGAAGAGACCCAGTACTTC. Translating it yields CASSFTEREETQYF.

This clonotype was counted many times. Here the CDR3 DNA reads TGTGCCAGCAGACCACTGACGACGGGACAGGGTATATACGAGCAGTACTTC. This sequence encodes CASRPLTTGQGIYEQYF. The chain combines TRBV6-2 or TRBV6-3 with TRBJ2-7, with TRBD1 matching over 9 bases. The V and J ends lost 6 bases and 4 bases, in that order; junction bases with no gene match: 16. The CDR3 runs to 17 residues. CDR1 MNHEY and CDR2 SVGEGT come from the germline V gene.

The rearrangement links TRBV27 to TRBJ2-2; D is ambiguous. The CDR3 contains 15 residues. Trimming stripped 2 bases from V and 0 bases from J, with 7 bases between. Germline V gene data show CDR1 as MNHEY and CDR2 as SMNVEV (reference sequence). CDR3 coding DNA: TGTGCCAGCAGTTTAGGAAACCCGAACACCGGGGAGCTGTTTTTT. Translated: CASSLGNPNTGELFF.

This clonotype appeared a few times. The chain uses TRBV5-1 and TRBJ2-2, with D maybe TRBD2 (5 bases). V lost 8 bases and J lost 0, with 11 bases in between. CDR1 is SGHRS, CDR2 YFSETQ, per germline. This CDR3 is 14 amino acids long. The CDR3 protein is CASTDYPNTGELFF. The CDR3, as DNA: TGCGCCAGTACCGACTACCCGAACACCGGGGAGCTGTTTTTT.